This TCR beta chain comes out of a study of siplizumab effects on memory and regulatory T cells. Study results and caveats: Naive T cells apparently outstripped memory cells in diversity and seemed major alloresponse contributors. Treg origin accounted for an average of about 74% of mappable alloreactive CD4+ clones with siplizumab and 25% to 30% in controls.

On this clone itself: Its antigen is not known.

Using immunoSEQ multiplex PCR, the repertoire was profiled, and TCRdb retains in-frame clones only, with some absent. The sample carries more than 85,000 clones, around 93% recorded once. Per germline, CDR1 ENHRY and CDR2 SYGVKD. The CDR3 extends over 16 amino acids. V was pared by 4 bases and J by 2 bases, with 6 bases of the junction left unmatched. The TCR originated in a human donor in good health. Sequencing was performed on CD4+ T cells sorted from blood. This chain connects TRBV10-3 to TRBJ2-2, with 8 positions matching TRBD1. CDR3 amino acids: CAISAPTGVNTGELFF. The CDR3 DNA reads TGTGCCATCAGTGCCCCGACAGGGGTCAACACCGGGGAGCTGTTTTTT.